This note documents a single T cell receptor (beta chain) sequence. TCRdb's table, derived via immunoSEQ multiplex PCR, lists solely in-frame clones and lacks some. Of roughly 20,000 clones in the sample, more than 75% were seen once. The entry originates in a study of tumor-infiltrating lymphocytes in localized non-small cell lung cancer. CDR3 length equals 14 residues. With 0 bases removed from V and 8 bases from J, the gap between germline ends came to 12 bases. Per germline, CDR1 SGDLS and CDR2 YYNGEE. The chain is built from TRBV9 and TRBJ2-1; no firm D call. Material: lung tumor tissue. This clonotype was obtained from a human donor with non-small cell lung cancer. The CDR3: CASSVATRSDEQFF. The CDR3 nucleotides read TGTGCCAGCAGCGTAGCCACCAGGAGTGATGAGCAGTTCTTC.